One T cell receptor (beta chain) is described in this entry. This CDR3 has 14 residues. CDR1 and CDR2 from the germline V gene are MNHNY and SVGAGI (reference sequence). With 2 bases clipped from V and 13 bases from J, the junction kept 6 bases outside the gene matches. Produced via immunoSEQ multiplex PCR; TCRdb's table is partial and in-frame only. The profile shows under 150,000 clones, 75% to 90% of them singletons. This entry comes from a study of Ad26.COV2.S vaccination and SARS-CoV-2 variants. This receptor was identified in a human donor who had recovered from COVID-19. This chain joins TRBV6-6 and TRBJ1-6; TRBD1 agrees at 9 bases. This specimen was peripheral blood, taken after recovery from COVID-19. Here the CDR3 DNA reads TGTGCCAGCAGTTACGAGGGACAGGGCGGTCCCCTCCACTTT. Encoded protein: CASSYEGQGGPLHF.